The present T cell receptor (beta chain) was sequenced within a study of T-cell reconstitution after alpha-beta-depleted transplantation in children. The library targeted TCRbeta and was prepared with unique molecular identifiers. TCRdb itself ran the PCR reads through MiXCR, one entry per CDR3 protein. The repertoire has roughly 500,000 distinct CDR3 sequences, around 20% of them found once; the top ten carry 3.3%. J gave up 2 bases and V 0 bases, and 5 bases lay outside the gene matches. CDR1 and CDR2 from the germline V gene are SGHDT and YYEEEE. This CDR3 has 15 amino acids. Sequencing used PBMCs from the stem cell graft donor, obtained from the stem cell graft. The V call is TRBV5-6, the J call TRBJ2-7, with 7 positions matching TRBD2. This clonotype was sampled from a human donor who donated a stem cell graft to a child with acute lymphoblastic leukemia. The CDR3 DNA reads TGTGCCAGCAGCTTGGTCAGGGAGGGTGCCTACGAGCAGTACTTC. Translated, it gives CASSLVREGAYEQYF.